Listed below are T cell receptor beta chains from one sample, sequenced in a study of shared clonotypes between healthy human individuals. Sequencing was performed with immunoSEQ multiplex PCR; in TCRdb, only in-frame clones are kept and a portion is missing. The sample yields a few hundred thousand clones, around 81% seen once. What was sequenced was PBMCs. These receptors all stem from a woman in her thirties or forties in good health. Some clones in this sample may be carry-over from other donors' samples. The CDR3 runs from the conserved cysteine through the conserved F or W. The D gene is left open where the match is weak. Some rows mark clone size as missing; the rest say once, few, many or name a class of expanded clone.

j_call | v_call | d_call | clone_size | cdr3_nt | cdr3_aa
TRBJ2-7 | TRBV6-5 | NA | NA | TGTGCCAGCAGTTACGGGAACAGGGCCTACGAGCAGTACTTC | CASSYGNRAYEQYF
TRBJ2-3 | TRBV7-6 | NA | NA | TGTGCCAGCAGCAATATTCTTGATACGCAGTATTTT | CASSNILDTQYF
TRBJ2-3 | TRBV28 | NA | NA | TGTGCCAGCAGTAGCCGGTCAGATACGCAGTATTTT | CASSSRSDTQYF
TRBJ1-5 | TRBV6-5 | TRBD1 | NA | TGTGCCAGCAGCCCCCGACAGGGCAGGCAGCCCCAGCATTTT | CASSPRQGRQPQHF
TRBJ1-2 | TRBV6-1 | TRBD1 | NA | TGTGCCAGCAGCACCGGGACAGGGAGGGTCTATGGCTACACCTTC | CASSTGTGRVYGYTF
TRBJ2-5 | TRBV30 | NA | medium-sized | TGTGCCTGGAGTGTACTCGGACACGGCCAAGAGACCCAGTACTTC | CAWSVLGHGQETQYF
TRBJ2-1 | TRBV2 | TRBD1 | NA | TGTGCCAGCCGGGACAGGGGCTACAATGAGCAGTTCTTC | CASRDRGYNEQFF
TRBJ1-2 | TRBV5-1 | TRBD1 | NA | TGCGCCAGCAGCTCGGACAGGGGGTACTATGGCTACACCTTC | CASSSDRGYYGYTF
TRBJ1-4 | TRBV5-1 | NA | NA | TGCGCCAGCAGCTTGGCACAGGAGAATGAAAAACTGTTTTTT | CASSLAQENEKLFF
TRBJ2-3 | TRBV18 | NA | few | TGTGCCAGCTCGTCAGGAGCAGATACGCAGTATTTT | CASSSGADTQYF
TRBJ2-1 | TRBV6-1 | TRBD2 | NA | TGTGCCAGCAGTGGCGGGACTAGCAGGAGGGATTACTACAATGAGCAGTTCTTC | CASSGGTSRRDYYNEQFF
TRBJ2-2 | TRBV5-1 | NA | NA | TGCGCCAGCAAGTCGGAGGCGAACACCGGGGAGCTGTTTTTT | CASKSEANTGELFF
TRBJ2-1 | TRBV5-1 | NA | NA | TGCGCCAGCAGCTTGGTATTAGCCGGCAATGAGCAGTTCTTC | CASSLVLAGNEQFF
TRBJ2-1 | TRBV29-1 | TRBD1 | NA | TGCAGCGCTGATATCCGGGACAGGGTAAATGAGCAGTTCTTC | CSADIRDRVNEQFF
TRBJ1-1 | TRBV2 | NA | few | TGTGCCAGCAGGGTCATGAACACTGAAGCTTTCTTT | CASRVMNTEAFF
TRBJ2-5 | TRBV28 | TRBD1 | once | TGTGCCAGCAGCTCAGGGGGCGCAGGGACCCAGTACTTC | CASSSGGAGTQYF
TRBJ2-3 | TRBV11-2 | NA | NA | TGTGCCAGCAGCTTACGGACGGACCCAGATACGCAGTATTTT | CASSLRTDPDTQYF
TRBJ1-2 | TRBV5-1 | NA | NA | TGCGCCAGCAGCTCGGGACGGACATATGGCTACACCTTC | CASSSGRTYGYTF
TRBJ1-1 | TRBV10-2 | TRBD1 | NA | TGCGCCAGCAGTCCCATTAAATCCGACAGGGTGAACACTGAAGCTTTCTTT | CASSPIKSDRVNTEAFF
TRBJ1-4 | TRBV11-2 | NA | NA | TGTGCCAGCTCCTGGGGCGGGGATGAAAAACTGTTTTTT | CASSWGGDEKLFF
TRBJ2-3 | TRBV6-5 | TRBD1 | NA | TGTGCCAGCAGTTACAGGGGGCCCGACACAGATACGCAGTATTTT | CASSYRGPDTDTQYF
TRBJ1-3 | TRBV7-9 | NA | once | TGTGCCAGCAGCCCGGGAACAGGTTCACAGACTGGAAACACCATATATTTT | CASSPGTGSQTGNTIYF
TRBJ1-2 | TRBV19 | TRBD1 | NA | TGTGCCAGTAGTTCATCCGGGACAGTCATAGGTGGCTACACCTTC | CASSSSGTVIGGYTF
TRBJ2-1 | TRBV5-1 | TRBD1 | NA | TGCGCCAGCAGCGCGACCGGGACAGGGTACAATGAGCAGTTCTTC | CASSATGTGYNEQFF
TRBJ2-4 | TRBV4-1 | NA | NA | TGCGCCAGCAGCCGGACGGGCGGGGGCGCCGCCAAAAACATTCAGTACTTC | CASSRTGGGAAKNIQYF
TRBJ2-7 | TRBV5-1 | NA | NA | TGCGCCAGCAGCTTGAGGGGGGGCCCCTCCGAGCAGTACTTC | CASSLRGGPSEQYF
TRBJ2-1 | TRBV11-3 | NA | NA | TGTGCCAGCAGCTTAGCTGCAGGGAATGAGCAGTTCTTC | CASSLAAGNEQFF
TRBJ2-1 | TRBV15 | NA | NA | TGTGCCACCAGCAGCGAGGGCGGGCAAAGCTACAATGAGCAGTTCTTC | CATSSEGGQSYNEQFF
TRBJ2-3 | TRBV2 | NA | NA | TGTGCCAGCAGTCTGGGGACAGATACGCAGTATTTT | CASSLGTDTQYF
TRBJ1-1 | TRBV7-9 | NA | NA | TGTGCCAGCAGCCTCTGGGGGGTCACTGAAGCTTTCTTT | CASSLWGVTEAFF
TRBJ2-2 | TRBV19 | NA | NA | TGTGCCAGTAGCGGACGGGGGACCGGGGAGCTGTTTTTT | CASSGRGTGELFF
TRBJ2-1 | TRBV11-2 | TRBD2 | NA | TGTGCCAGCAGCTTAGGTGGCGGGGGTGAGCAGTTCTTC | CASSLGGGGEQFF
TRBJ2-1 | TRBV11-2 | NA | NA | TGTGCCAGCAGCTTAGACCCGGGCTCCCCCAATGAGCAGTTCTTC | CASSLDPGSPNEQFF
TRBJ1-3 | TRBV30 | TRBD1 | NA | TGTGCCTGGGCCGGGACAGAGTATTGGTCGGGAAACACCATATATTTT | CAWAGTEYWSGNTIYF
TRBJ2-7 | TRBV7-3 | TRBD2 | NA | TGTGCCAGCAGCTTACTAGCGGGAGGGCCCGAGCAGTACTTC | CASSLLAGGPEQYF
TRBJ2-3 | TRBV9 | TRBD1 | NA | TGTGCCAGCAGCCTTCGACAGGGGGTCACAGATACGCAGTATTTT | CASSLRQGVTDTQYF
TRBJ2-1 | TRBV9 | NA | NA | TGTGCCAGCAGCGTAGCTGTAGGGGTCGACGGGGATGAGCAGTTCTTC | CASSVAVGVDGDEQFF
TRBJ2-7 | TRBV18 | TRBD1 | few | TGTGCCAGCTCACTTCCCAACTCGGACAGGGGGAGCTACGAGCAGTACTTC | CASSLPNSDRGSYEQYF
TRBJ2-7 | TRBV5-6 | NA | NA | TGTGCCAGCAGCTCCGAATACTCTCCAGGGACCAAGACCTACGAGCAGTACTTC | CASSSEYSPGTKTYEQYF
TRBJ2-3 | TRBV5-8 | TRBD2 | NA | TGTGCCAGCAGCTCCGGGACTAGCGGAATGGGCACAGATACGCAGTATTTT | CASSSGTSGMGTDTQYF
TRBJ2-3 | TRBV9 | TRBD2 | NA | TGTGCCAGCAGCGTACTAGCGGAATTCACAGATACGCAGTATTTT | CASSVLAEFTDTQYF
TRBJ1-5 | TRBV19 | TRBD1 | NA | TGTGCCAGTAGTCACAACCGACAGGGAGGCCAGCCCCAGCATTTT | CASSHNRQGGQPQHF